This section outlines one TCR beta chain sequence together with its context. This sample stems from a study of blood T cell repertoires in COVID-19. For the study at large: Specimens from acute and convalescent COVID-19 originated in the United States, Italy and Spain.

Patients at the Seattle site were enrolled during active infection and followed longitudinally. The CDR3 extends over 15 amino acids. Germline assignment: CDR1 LNHDA and CDR2 SQIVND (reference sequence). Losses at the gene ends were 2 bases for V and 4 bases for J; bases not matched to a gene: 6. In the original analysis: Researchers report that nucleated cell counts were estimated from reference gene primer amplification. Profiling relied on immunoSEQ multiplex PCR, and the TCRdb table lists in-frame clones only, not all of them. From that table come the V and J calls and clone size; the DNA was used to work out D and trimming. This table has roughly 340,000 clones, around nine tenths appearing once.

The source is a woman aged 70-85 years with COVID-19, enrolled during active disease. The chain is built from TRBV19 and TRBJ1-1, with 8 nucleotides matching TRBD1. The sample was peripheral blood. Here the CDR3 reads CASSIPQGGGTEAFF. Here the CDR3 DNA reads TGTGCCAGTAGTATACCACAGGGGGGGGGCACTGAAGCTTTCTTT.